These T cell receptor beta chains were read from a single sample in a study of control samples from healthy donors and cancer patients. Libraries were prepared by immunoSEQ multiplex PCR; TCRdb keeps only in-frame clonotypes and omits some of them. Among approximately 49,000 clones listed, around 90% were seen once. Sequencing used PBMCs. These receptors were collected from a man aged 35-49 years with colorectal cancer. The CDR3 runs from the conserved cysteine through the conserved F or W. D genes are given only for firm matches. Not all rows give a size; the values are once, few, many and, for expanded clones, a class.

>TRBJ1-1|14|TRBV28|TRBD1|NA
TGTGCCAGCAGCACCACAGGGGGGAACACTGAAGCTTTCTTT
CASSTTGGNTEAFF
>TRBJ2-2|13|TRBV28|NA|NA
TGTGTGGCGGGACAACCGAACACCGGGGAGCTGTTTTTT
CVAGQPNTGELFF
>TRBJ2-1|16|TRBV7-3|NA|NA
TGTGCCAGCAGCTTTAAGGAGTCGAAATCCTACAATGAGCAGTTCTTC
CASSFKESKSYNEQFF
>TRBJ2-1|12|TRBV20-1|NA|NA
TGCAGTGCTAGTAGAGGGGGGGTTGAGCAGTTCTTC
CSASRGGVEQFF
>TRBJ1-6|15|TRBV10-3|NA|NA
TGTGCCATCAAAGAGGGTGGAGGTTGGAATTCACCCCTCCACTTT
CAIKEGGGWNSPLHF
>TRBJ1-5|15|TRBV7-9|NA|few
TGTGCCAGCAGCTCCAGTACAGGGAACAATCAGCCCCAGCATTTT
CASSSSTGNNQPQHF
>TRBJ2-3|14|TRBV27|NA|NA
TGTGCCAGCAGTTTATCTGGGGGCCTAGATACGCAGTATTTT
CASSLSGGLDTQYF
>TRBJ2-7|21|TRBV30|TRBD2|NA
TGTGCCTGGAGTGTACAGTCTAGCGGGAGGGTCGCGGTGGGTTTTTCCTACGAGCAGTACTTC
CAWSVQSSGRVAVGFSYEQYF
>TRBJ2-1|16|TRBV4-1|NA|NA
TGCGCCAGCAGCCAAGCTCACAGGGTCTCCTACAATGAGCAGTTCTTC
CASSQAHRVSYNEQFF
>TRBJ2-3|15|TRBV25-1|TRBD1|NA
TGTGCCAGCAGAACAGGGGGTTTTTTTGTAGATACGCAGTATTTT
CASRTGGFFVDTQYF
>TRBJ2-1|15|TRBV5-1|TRBD1|NA
TGCGCCAGCAGCTTTGAGGGAACAGGGGTTAACTCTCCCTTCTTC
CASSFEGTGVNSPFF
>TRBJ2-5|14|TRBV5-1|TRBD2|NA
TGCGCCAGCAGCTTGACTAGCGGACAAGAGACCCAGTACTTC
CASSLTSGQETQYF
>TRBJ2-7|13|TRBV12-3/TRBV12-4|NA|once
TGTGCCAGCAGTGATTCGGGGACCTACGAGCAGTACTTC
CASSDSGTYEQYF
>TRBJ1-2|16|TRBV27|TRBD1|NA
TGTGCCAGCAGTTGGGGGAGGGACAGGGGCTTCTATGGCTACACCTTC
CASSWGRDRGFYGYTF
>TRBJ1-4|13|TRBV18|NA|NA
TGTGCCAGCTCACCCGGGACAAATGAAAAACTGTTTTTT
CASSPGTNEKLFF
>TRBJ1-2|12|TRBV28|NA|once
TGTGCCAGCAGTTTCGGACAGCGGGGCTACACCTTC
CASSFGQRGYTF
>TRBJ2-4|16|TRBV19|NA|NA
TGTGCCAGTAGTAACCCGCCACTAAGTCTCAAAAACATTCAGTACTTC
CASSNPPLSLKNIQYF
>TRBJ1-2|13|TRBV7-9|NA|NA
TGTGCCAGCAGCACGACAGAATCCTATGGCTACACCTTC
CASSTTESYGYTF
>TRBJ1-1|17|TRBV5-5|TRBD1|NA
TGTGCCAGCAGCTTGGACAGGGGATACGAGGTGAACACTGAAGCTTTCTTT
CASSLDRGYEVNTEAFF
>TRBJ2-7|15|TRBV27|TRBD2|NA
TGTGCCAGCAGTTTCACTAGCGGGGCACCATACGAGCAGTACTTC
CASSFTSGAPYEQYF
>TRBJ1-6|14|TRBV6-6|NA|NA
TGTGCCAGCAGTTACAGGTCCTATAATTCACCCCTCCACTTT
CASSYRSYNSPLHF
>TRBJ1-1|15|TRBV30|TRBD1|NA
TGTGCCTGGAGTGTACCCGGGACAGGGGTCCCTGAAGCTTTCTTT
CAWSVPGTGVPEAFF
>TRBJ2-2|15|TRBV5-1|TRBD2|NA
TGCGCCAGCAGCCGGGGGAGGGCGAACACCGGGGAGCTGTTTTTT
CASSRGRANTGELFF
>TRBJ2-1|11|TRBV6-6|TRBD1|NA
TGTGCCAGCAGTTTCCGGGACAGGCAGTTCTTC
CASSFRDRQFF
>TRBJ2-1|15|TRBV27|TRBD2|NA
TGTGCCAGCAGTACGGGGACTAGCGGGAACAATGAGCAGTTCTTC
CASSTGTSGNNEQFF
>TRBJ1-5|13|TRBV6-2/TRBV6-3|NA|NA
TGTGCCAGCAGCCCGACACGGGGGCGGCCCCAGCATTTT
CASSPTRGRPQHF
>TRBJ2-2|14|TRBV27|NA|NA
TGTGCCAGCTCTAACAGGGCCCTCACCGGGGAGCTGTTTTTT
CASSNRALTGELFF
>TRBJ2-7|12|TRBV18|NA|NA
TGTGCCAGCTCACCGGACAGCCACGAGCAGTACTTC
CASSPDSHEQYF
>TRBJ2-1|13|TRBV27|NA|few
TGTGCCAGCAGTCCCGGGATATCCGGTGAGCAGTTCTTC
CASSPGISGEQFF
>TRBJ1-3|14|TRBV6-5|NA|NA
TGTGCCAGCAGCCCCGGGACAACTGGAAACACCATATATTTT
CASSPGTTGNTIYF
>TRBJ1-4|14|TRBV6-5|NA|NA
TGTGCCAGCAGTTTCCGGGTCGGGAATGAAAAACTGTTTTTT
CASSFRVGNEKLFF
>TRBJ2-6|15|TRBV6-2/TRBV6-3|NA|few
TGTGCCAGCAGTCTAACAGGGTCTGGGGCCAACGTCCTGACTTTC
CASSLTGSGANVLTF
>TRBJ2-7|16|TRBV15|TRBD2|NA
TGTGCCACCAGCAGAGATGGTGGGAGGGCACTCGACGAGCAGTACTTC
CATSRDGGRALDEQYF
>TRBJ2-1|14|TRBV7-3|TRBD2|NA
TGTGCCAGCAGCTTTACCGGGAGGGCCAATGAGCAGTTCTTC
CASSFTGRANEQFF
>TRBJ1-5|12|TRBV3-1/TRBV3-2|NA|NA
TGTGCCAGCAGCCAAGATTCTCAGCCCCAGCATTTT
CASSQDSQPQHF
>TRBJ2-3|16|TRBV6-5|TRBD1|NA
TGTGCCAGCAGTTACTCGATCCTTCGGACAGGGGCATCCCCGGTTTTT
CASSYSILRTGASPVF
>TRBJ2-7|15|TRBV6-2/TRBV6-3|NA|NA
TGTGCCAGCAGTTCGAGGGGGTCCTTAAGCTACGAGCAGTACTTC
CASSSRGSLSYEQYF
>TRBJ1-1|16|TRBV10-3|NA|NA
TGTGCCATCAGTGAGTTAAAGGGAGGGAAGAACACTGAAGCTTTCTTT
CAISELKGGKNTEAFF
>TRBJ2-7|15|TRBV6-5|TRBD2|NA
TGTGCCAGCAGATCGACTAGCGGGAGCTCCTACGAGCAGTACTTC
CASRSTSGSSYEQYF
>TRBJ2-1|12|TRBV28|TRBD1|once
TGTGCCAGCAGCGGACAGGGTTTGGAGCAGTTCTTC
CASSGQGLEQFF
>TRBJ1-1|14|TRBV11-2|NA|NA
TGTGCCAGCAGCGGGCAGGCCGGGGACACTGAAGCTTTCTTT
CASSGQAGDTEAFF